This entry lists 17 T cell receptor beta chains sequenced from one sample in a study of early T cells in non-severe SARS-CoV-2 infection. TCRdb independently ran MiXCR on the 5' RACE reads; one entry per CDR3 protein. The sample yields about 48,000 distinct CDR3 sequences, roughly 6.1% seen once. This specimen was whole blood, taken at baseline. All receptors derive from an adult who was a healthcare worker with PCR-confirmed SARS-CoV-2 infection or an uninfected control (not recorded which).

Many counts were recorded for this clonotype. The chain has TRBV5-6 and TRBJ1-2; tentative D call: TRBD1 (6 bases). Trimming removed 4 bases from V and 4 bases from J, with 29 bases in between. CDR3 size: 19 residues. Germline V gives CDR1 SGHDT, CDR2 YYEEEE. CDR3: CASSPPHGDTSLEGYGYTF. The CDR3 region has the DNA TGTGCCAGCAGCCCCCCCCATGGGGACACCTCCTTAGAGGGCTATGGCTACACCTTC.

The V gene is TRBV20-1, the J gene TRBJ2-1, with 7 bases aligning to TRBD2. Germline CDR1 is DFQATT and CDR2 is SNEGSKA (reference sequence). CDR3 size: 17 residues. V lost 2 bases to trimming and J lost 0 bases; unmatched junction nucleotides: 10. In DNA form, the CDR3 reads TGCAGTGCTAGAAGGGGCCTAGCGGATGGCTCCTACAATGAGCAGTTCTTC. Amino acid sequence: CSARRGLADGSYNEQFF.

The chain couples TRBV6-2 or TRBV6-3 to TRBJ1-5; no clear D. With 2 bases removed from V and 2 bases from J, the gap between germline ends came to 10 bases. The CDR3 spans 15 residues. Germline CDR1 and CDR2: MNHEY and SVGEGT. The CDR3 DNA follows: TGTGCCAGCAGTTACCCTCACCGGGGCAATCAGCCCCAGCATTTT. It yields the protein CASSYPHRGNQPQHF.

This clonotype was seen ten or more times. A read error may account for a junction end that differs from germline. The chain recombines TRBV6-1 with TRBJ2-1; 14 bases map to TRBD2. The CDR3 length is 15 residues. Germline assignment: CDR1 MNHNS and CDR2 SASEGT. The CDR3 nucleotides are TGTGCCAGCAGTGAAGCGGGACTAGCGGGAGCCAGCAGTCTCTTC. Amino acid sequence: CASSEAGLAGASSLF.

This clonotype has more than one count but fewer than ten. DNA of the CDR3: TGTGCCATCAAGCCCGCGGGGGAAGGCTACACCTTC. Amino acid sequence: CAIKPAGEGYTF. This chain uses TRBV10-3 with TRBJ1-2; TRBD1 is a possible D gene (5 bases). CDR3 length equals 12 residues. Per germline, CDR1 ENHRY and CDR2 SYGVKD. V was shortened by 7 bases and J by 8 bases, with 14 bases between the two germline ends.

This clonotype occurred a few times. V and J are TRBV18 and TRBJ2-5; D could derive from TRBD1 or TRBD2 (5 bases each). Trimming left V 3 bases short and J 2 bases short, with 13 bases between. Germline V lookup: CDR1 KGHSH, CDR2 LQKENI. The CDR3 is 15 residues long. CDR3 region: CASSPPGPRQETQYF. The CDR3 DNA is TGTGCCAGCTCACCGCCGGGACCGCGTCAAGAGACCCAGTACTTC. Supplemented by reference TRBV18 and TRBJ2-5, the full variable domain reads NAGVMQNPRHLVRRRGQEARLRCSPMKGHSHVYWYRQLPEEGLKFMVYLQKENIIDESGMPKERFSAEFPKEGPSILRIQQVVRGDSAAYFCASSPPGPRQETQYFGPGTRLLVL.

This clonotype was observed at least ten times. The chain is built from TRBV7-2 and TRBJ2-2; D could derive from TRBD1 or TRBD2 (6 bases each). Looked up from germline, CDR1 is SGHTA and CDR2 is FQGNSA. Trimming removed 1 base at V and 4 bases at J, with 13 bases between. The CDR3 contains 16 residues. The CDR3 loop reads CASSLDRGLITGELFF. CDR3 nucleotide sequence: TGTGCCAGCAGCTTAGATCGGGGGCTAATCACCGGGGAGCTGTTTTTT. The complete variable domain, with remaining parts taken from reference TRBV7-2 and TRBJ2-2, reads GAGVSQSPSNKVTEKGKDVELRCDPISGHTALYWYRQSLGQGLEFLIYFQGNSAPDKSGLPSDRFSAERTGGSVSTLTIQRTQQEDSAVYLCASSLDRGLITGELFFGEGSRLTVL.

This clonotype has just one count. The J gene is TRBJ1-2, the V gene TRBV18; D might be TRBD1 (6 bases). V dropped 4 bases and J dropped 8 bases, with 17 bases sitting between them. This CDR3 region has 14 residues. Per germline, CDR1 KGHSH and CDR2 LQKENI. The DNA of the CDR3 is TGTGCCAGCTCACGCCTGACAGGTTCAGTGGGCTACACCTTC. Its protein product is CASSRLTGSVGYTF.

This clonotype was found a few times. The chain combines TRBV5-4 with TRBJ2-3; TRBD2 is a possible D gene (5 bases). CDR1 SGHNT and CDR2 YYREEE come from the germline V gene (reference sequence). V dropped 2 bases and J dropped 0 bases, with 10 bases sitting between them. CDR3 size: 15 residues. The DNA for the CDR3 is TGTGCCAGCAGCTTAGCGGCCCTAAGCACAGATACGCAGTATTTT. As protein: CASSLAALSTDTQYF.

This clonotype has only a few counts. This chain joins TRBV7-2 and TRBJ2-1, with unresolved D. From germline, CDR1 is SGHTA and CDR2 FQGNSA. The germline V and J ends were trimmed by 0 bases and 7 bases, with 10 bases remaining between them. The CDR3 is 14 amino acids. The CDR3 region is CASSLARWGNEQFF. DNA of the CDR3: TGTGCCAGCAGCTTAGCTAGGTGGGGTAATGAGCAGTTCTTC.

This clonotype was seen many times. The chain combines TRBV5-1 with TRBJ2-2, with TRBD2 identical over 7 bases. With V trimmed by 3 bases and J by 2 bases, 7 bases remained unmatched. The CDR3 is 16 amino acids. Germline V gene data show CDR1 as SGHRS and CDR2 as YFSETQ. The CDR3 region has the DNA TGCGCCAGCAGCTCAGGGAGCGGGGCCAACACCGGGGAGCTGTTTTTT. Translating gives CASSSGSGANTGELFF.

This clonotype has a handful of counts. CDR3 coding DNA: TGTGCCAGCTCACCACCGGGGCTCGGGAAAGAGACCCAGTACTTC. As protein: CASSPPGLGKETQYF. This rearrangement joins TRBV18 to TRBJ2-5; D might be TRBD1 or TRBD2, each matching 5 bases. The germline V gene has CDR1 KGHSH and CDR2 LQKENI. CDR3 length: 15 amino acids. The ends were cut back, 0 bases at V and 3 bases at J, with 11 bases in the middle.

The DNA for the CDR3 is TGCGCCAGCAGCCAAATCTCCACAGATTCACCCCTCCACTTT. Translating gives CASSQISTDSPLHF. The rearrangement uses TRBV4-3 and TRBJ1-6; D is undetermined. This CDR3 has 14 residues. Trimming stripped 2 bases from V and 8 bases from J, with 10 bases between. Looked up from germline, CDR1 is LGHNA and CDR2 is YSLEER.

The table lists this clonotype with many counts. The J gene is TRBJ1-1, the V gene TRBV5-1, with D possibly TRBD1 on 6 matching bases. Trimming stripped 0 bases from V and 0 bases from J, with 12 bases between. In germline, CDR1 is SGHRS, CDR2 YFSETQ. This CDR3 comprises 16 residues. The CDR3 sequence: CASSLGAGALNTEAFF. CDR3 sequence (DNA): TGCGCCAGCAGCTTGGGGGCAGGGGCGCTGAACACTGAAGCTTTCTTT. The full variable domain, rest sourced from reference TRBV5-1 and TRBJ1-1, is KAGVTQTPRYLIKTRGQQVTLSCSPISGHRSVSWYQQTPGQGLQFLFEYFSETQRNKGNFPGRFSGRQFSNSRSEMNVSTLELGDSALYLCASSLGAGALNTEAFFGQGTRLTVV.

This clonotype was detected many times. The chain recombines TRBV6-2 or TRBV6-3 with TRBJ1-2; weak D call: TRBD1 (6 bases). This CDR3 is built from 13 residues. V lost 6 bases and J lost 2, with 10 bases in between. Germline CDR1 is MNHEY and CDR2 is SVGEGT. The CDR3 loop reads CASSLGHNYGYTF. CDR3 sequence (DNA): TGTGCCAGCAGCTTGGGACACAACTATGGCTACACCTTC.

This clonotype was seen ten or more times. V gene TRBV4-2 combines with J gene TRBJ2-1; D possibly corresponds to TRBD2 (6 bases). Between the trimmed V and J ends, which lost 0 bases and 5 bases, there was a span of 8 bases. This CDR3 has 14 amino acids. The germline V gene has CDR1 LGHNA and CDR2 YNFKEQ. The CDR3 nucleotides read TGTGCCAGCAGCCAAGAGTGGGGGGACAATGAGCAGTTCTTC. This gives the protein CASSQEWGDNEQFF.

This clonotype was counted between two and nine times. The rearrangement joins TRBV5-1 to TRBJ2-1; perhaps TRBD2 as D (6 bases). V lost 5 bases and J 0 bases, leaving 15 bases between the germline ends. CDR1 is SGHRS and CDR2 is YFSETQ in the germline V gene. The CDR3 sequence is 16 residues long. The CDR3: CASRTSTSLSYNEQFF. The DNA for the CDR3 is TGCGCCAGCAGAACCTCGACTAGTCTCTCCTACAATGAGCAGTTCTTC.